These 9 T cell receptor beta chains came from one sample sequenced in a study of T-cell reconstitution after alpha-beta-depleted transplantation in children. Unique molecular identifiers were used to barcode this TCRbeta library. TCRdb reprocessed the PCR reads with MiXCR, giving one entry per CDR3 protein. The table includes hundreds of thousands of distinct CDR3 sequences, over 15% detected once. Sample: PBMCs from the stem cell graft donor, taken from the stem cell graft. The receptors derive from a human donor who donated a stem cell graft to a child with acute myeloid leukemia.

This clonotype came up once. The rearrangement joins TRBV28 to TRBJ2-2, with D possibly TRBD1 on 6 matching bases. This CDR3 is built from 17 residues. The germline V gene has CDR1 MDHEN and CDR2 SYDVKM. Trimming removed 6 bases at V and 6 bases at J, with 23 bases between. The CDR3 DNA sequence: TGTGCCAGCAGCTCCGGCCCAAGGACAGTTTTTCCCGGGGAGCTGTTTTTT. It yields the protein CASSSGPRTVFPGELFF.

The chain recombines TRBV7-9 with TRBJ2-2; D is possibly TRBD1 (6 bases). Germline CDR1 and CDR2: SEHNR and FQNEAQ (reference sequence). V was clipped by 3 bases and J by 3 bases, with 11 bases between them. There are 15 residues in the CDR3. This CDR3 reads CASSFSGQYTGELFF. CDR3 DNA: TGTGCCAGCAGCTTCTCTGGACAGTACACCGGGGAGCTGTTTTTT.

The chain employs TRBV12-3 or TRBV12-4 and TRBJ1-5; D gene unclear. The CDR3 consists of 13 residues. V lost 3 bases to trimming and J lost 5 bases, with 8 bases between them. The CDR3 nucleotides read TGTGCCAGCAGTTTCTCTATAGATCAGCCCCAGCATTTT. Protein product: CASSFSIDQPQHF.

This clonotype was observed many times. The chain couples TRBV20-1 to TRBJ2-1, with D possibly TRBD2 on 7 matching bases. The CDR3 covers 14 residues. Per the germline V gene, CDR1 is DFQATT and CDR2 is SNEGSKA (reference sequence). Trimming left V 0 bases short and J 7 bases short, with 13 bases between. Here the CDR3 DNA reads TGCAGTGCTAGAGACCGGGGGGCCTTGAATGAGCAGTTCTTC. Its translation: CSARDRGALNEQFF.

The chain joins TRBV25-1 to TRBJ2-1; the match to TRBD2 covers 13 bases. V gave up 2 bases and J gave up 10 bases; unmatched junction bases: 5. Germline V gene data show CDR1 as MGHDK and CDR2 as SYGVNS. The CDR3 spans 15 residues. The CDR3 region has the DNA TGTGCCAGCAGTGAAGGGGGACTAGCGGGGTGGGAGCAGTTCTTC. The encoded protein is CASSEGGLAGWEQFF.

The J gene is TRBJ2-1, the V gene TRBV11-3; D is unresolved. CDR1 SGHNT and CDR2 YENEEA come from the germline V gene. This CDR3 has 15 residues. V lost 7 bases and J lost 3, with 16 bases in between. The CDR3: CASTLGSRFYNEQFF. The CDR3, as DNA: TGTGCCAGCACCCTAGGCAGCCGTTTCTACAATGAGCAGTTCTTC.

This clonotype was seen repeatedly, ten times or more. The chain recombines TRBV20-1 with TRBJ2-3; the match to TRBD2 covers 10 bases. The V gene end was trimmed by 1 base and the J gene end by 1 base; junction bases not matched to a gene: 2. CDR3 length equals 15 residues. The germline V gene encodes CDR1 DFQATT and CDR2 SNEGSKA (reference sequence). In DNA, the CDR3 is TGCAGTGCTAGAGCCCTAGCGGGGGGCACAGATACGCAGTATTTT. The encoded protein is CSARALAGGTDTQYF.

This clonotype was recorded at least ten times. This chain links TRBV29-1 with TRBJ1-1; 7 nucleotides agree with TRBD1. Germline CDR1 reads SQVTM; CDR2 reads ANQGSEA. With 0 bases clipped from V and 1 base from J, the junction kept 8 bases outside the gene matches. This CDR3 is 16 amino acids long. The CDR3 coding sequence is TGCAGCGTTGAAGATCCTCGTGACAGGGCGAACACTGAAGCTTTCTTT. The encoded protein is CSVEDPRDRANTEAFF.

V and J are TRBV27 and TRBJ1-6, with 7 bases lining up with TRBD1. Trimming took 2 bases from V and 11 from J; bases not matched to a gene: 9. The CDR3 consists of 15 residues. CDR1 MNHEY and CDR2 SMNVEV come from the germline V gene (reference sequence). CDR3 region: CASSLLDREEPPLHF. DNA for the CDR3: TGTGCCAGCAGTTTACTCGACAGGGAAGAACCACCCCTCCACTTT.